This passage covers 11 T cell receptor beta chains from one sample sequenced in a study of blood T cell repertoires in COVID-19. Using immunoSEQ multiplex PCR, the repertoire was profiled, and TCRdb retains in-frame clones only, with some absent. There are more than 65,000 clones in the sample; 65% to 85% occur only once, and over 4.5% lies in the top ten. Sequencing was done on a sample of peripheral blood. The receptors were sampled from a man aged 50 or older with active COVID-19.

The V and J genes are TRBV6-5 and TRBJ2-5, with D possibly matching TRBD1 (6 bases). Trimming took 6 bases from V and 4 from J, leaving 12 bases between them. This CDR3 comprises 13 residues. Germline CDR1 MNHEY, CDR2 SVGAGI. CDR3 residues: CASRDQGRETQYF. Written as DNA, the CDR3 is TGTGCCAGCAGGGACCAGGGGAGAGAGACCCAGTACTTC.

This rearrangement joins TRBV5-5 to TRBJ2-3; 8 nucleotides align to TRBD2. CDR3 length: 18 amino acids. Trimming removed 4 bases from V and 4 bases from J; junction bases left unmatched: 17. From germline, CDR1 is SGHKS and CDR2 YYEKEE (reference sequence). Here the CDR3 DNA reads TGTGCCAGCAGCCGTAGAGCGGGGGAAACCTCGGGCCCAGATACGCAGTATTTT. Translation gives CASSRRAGETSGPDTQYF.

The genes are TRBV29-1 and TRBJ1-6, with D perhaps TRBD1 (6 bases). Germline values: CDR1 SQVTM, CDR2 ANQGSEA. This CDR3 is built from 14 residues. V was trimmed by 7 bases and J by 3 bases, leaving 13 bases between them. CDR3 residues: CSARGGDYNSPLHF. CDR3 nucleotide sequence: TGCAGCGCCCGGGGGGGCGACTATAATTCACCCCTCCACTTT.

This clone was recorded once. The chain employs TRBV4-2 and TRBJ1-2; 8 bases are a match to TRBD1. Unmatched junction bases numbered 7, after V lost 4 bases and J lost 6 bases. Germline-derived CDR1 and CDR2 are LGHNA and YNFKEQ. The CDR3 runs 14 residues. CDR3 in amino acids: CASSPRTGKDGYTF. CDR3 DNA sequence: TGTGCCAGCAGCCCTAGGACAGGGAAGGATGGCTACACCTTC.

The chain carries TRBV20-1 and TRBJ1-5, with D unresolved. The ends were cut back, 3 bases at V and 4 bases at J, with 7 bases in the middle. CDR3 length: 12 residues. Germline lookup yields CDR1 DFQATT and CDR2 SNEGSKA (reference sequence). For the CDR3, the DNA is TGCAGTGCTAGTTTACAGAATCAGCCCCAGCATTTT. It specifies CSASLQNQPQHF.

This rearrangement joins TRBV7-9 to TRBJ2-5; D remains unclear. V lost 1 base and J lost 4, with 7 bases in between. CDR1 and CDR2 from the germline V gene are SEHNR and FQNEAQ (reference sequence). The CDR3 contains 13 residues. The CDR3 DNA follows: TGTGCCAGCAGCTTAGACTTAAGAGAGACCCAGTACTTC. It translates to CASSLDLRETQYF.

This sequence joins TRBV5-1 and TRBJ2-1, with TRBD2 matching 13 bases. This CDR3 is 17 amino acids long. Germline assignment: CDR1 SGHRS and CDR2 YFSETQ. V dropped 3 bases and J dropped 7; count of bases not matched to a gene: 10. CDR3 coding DNA: TGCGCCAGCAGCTACTATCCGGGACTAGCGGGACTAAATGAGCAGTTCTTC. Translating it yields CASSYYPGLAGLNEQFF.

V is TRBV3-1 (or the pseudogene TRBV3-2) and J is TRBJ1-2, with a weak D call TRBD1 (5 bases). Germline V CDR1 and CDR2: LGHDT, YNNKEL (reference sequence). V lost 0 bases and J lost 4, with 12 bases in between. The CDR3 sequence is 15 residues long. The CDR3 is CASSQERAGTYGYTF. CDR3 coding DNA: TGTGCCAGCAGCCAAGAAAGGGCGGGGACCTATGGCTACACCTTC.

The CDR3 nucleotides are TGTGCCAGCGGACAGGGGATATCGGACATTCAGTACTTC. Translated, it gives CASGQGISDIQYF. The V and J genes are TRBV6-5 and TRBJ2-4; 9 positions match TRBD1. With 8 bases clipped from V and 8 bases from J, the junction kept 7 bases outside the gene matches. Looked up from germline, CDR1 is MNHEY and CDR2 is SVGAGI. The CDR3 totals 13 residues.

This rearrangement joins TRBV10-1 to TRBJ2-7, with 8 positions matching TRBD2. This CDR3 is built from 15 residues. Germline V gene sequence: CDR1 WNHNN, CDR2 SYGVQD (reference sequence). The junction had 5 bases not matched to a gene; V was cut back by 2 bases and J by 2 bases. The CDR3 nucleotides are TGCGCCAGCAGTGAGATTATCGGGGGGGCCTACGAGCAGTACTTC. It is translated as CASSEIIGGAYEQYF.

This chain links TRBV4-2 with TRBJ1-6; 8 positions agree with TRBD1. CDR3 length equals 16 residues. The V gene end was trimmed by 1 base and the J gene end by 6 bases; junction bases not matched to a gene: 5. CDR1 is LGHNA, CDR2 YNFKEQ, per germline. The CDR3 DNA is TGTGCCAGCAGCCAAGGTTGGCAGGGGGCTAATTCACCCCTCCACTTT. This codes for CASSQGWQGANSPLHF.